What follows is one T cell receptor beta chain and its context. This clone was counted a single time. Its antigen has not been determined. Base qualities are not provided; no much larger clone lies one nucleotide away. The CDR3 has 15 amino acids, counting the end cysteine and phenylalanine. Only the CDR3 DNA stays, 45 bases, in frame from base 1. Looking up the germline V gene (reference sequence) yields CDR1 SEHNR and CDR2 FQNEAQ. V is pruned by 3 bases and J by 3 bases, leaving 6 bases of the junction without a gene match. These data originate in a study of blood T cell repertoires in COVID-19 (dated by TCRdb to about 2020). Context from the whole study: Samples from collaborators originated in the United States, Italy and Spain and spanned both the acute and convalescent phases of COVID-19. Deeply sampled blood TCRbeta repertoires from subjects exposed to, actively infected with, or recovered from COVID-19 were included in the dataset. Where available, HLA class I and class II types were taken from metadata supplied by the sample provider and were not determined by assay-based typing. The repertoires were made available in a free public database intended to serve as a resource for research on the immune response to SARS-CoV-2. The material from the prospective study consisted of cDNA or gDNA derived from T cells, B-cell-depleted T cells, or PBMCs. The samples were drawn from the first 160 participants of the ongoing ImmuneRACE study and from 1,254 subjects provided by 6 global collaborators. Nearly every sample came with metadata listing a de-identified subject ID, COVID-19 status, age in years and sex. Results the study describes overall, beyond this receptor: The quantity of clinical and demographic metadata differed by source and by participant and was supplied without curation.

TCRbeta CDR3 regions were amplified from genomic DNA using the immunoSEQ Assay, a bias-controlled multiplex PCR. The source study handled its data this way. The number of nucleated cells in each sample was estimated by amplification of reference gene primers within the assay. Sequence reads were collapsed and filtered to measure the absolute abundance of every unique TCRbeta CDR3 rearrangement. For each sample, productive Simpson clonality was calculated as the square root of Simpson's diversity index over productive rearrangements. TCRdb retrieved this table from immuneACCESS and kept in-frame rearrangements only. Not all clones are present; in checked studies, unresolved V genes account for under half, and no reason is known for the remainder. Clone size and the V and J calls come from that table; the DNA yielded D and trimming. The sample data list approximately 240,000 clones, and 83% of these were observed just once. The ten largest clones capture roughly 5.5% of the sample.

Collaborating institutions collected whole blood in K2EDTA tubes following their own protocols. For TCRbeta analysis, collaborators shipped samples as frozen whole blood, isolated PBMCs, or DNA extracted from either of those sample types. The chain was built from TRBV7-9 and TRBJ1-2; 8 central nucleotides agree with TRBD1. The specimen was peripheral blood. The clonotype originates from a human donor in a cohort sampled during active COVID-19. The CDR3 in this case is CASSLQGASHYGYTF. The DNA reads as follows: TGTGCCAGCAGCTTGCAGGGGGCGTCGCACTATGGCTACACCTTC.